This note documents a single T cell receptor beta chain sequence. At the DNA level, this CDR3 is encoded by other sequences in the same sample as well. This entry is derived from a study of blood T cell repertoires in COVID-19. Germline V gene data show CDR1 as LNHDA and CDR2 as SQIVND (reference sequence). The V and J ends lost 5 bases and 8 bases respectively, with 12 bases between them. This CDR3 comprises 12 residues. Sequencing was performed with immunoSEQ multiplex PCR; in TCRdb, only in-frame clones are kept and a portion is missing. Among roughly 76,000 clones listed, over 70% were seen once. The TCR comes from a man between 65 and 85 years old with acute or convalescent COVID-19. The genes are TRBV19 and TRBJ1-2, with TRBD1 as a possible D gene (5 bases). Sequencing was performed on peripheral blood. The CDR3 sequence: CASSPRAGGYTF. CDR3 DNA sequence: TGTGCCAGTAGTCCCAGGGCGGGGGGCTACACCTTC.